Presented here are 27 T cell receptor beta chains from one specimen sequenced in a study of OX40 agonist ivuxolimab in advanced cancers. Clones were read by immunoSEQ multiplex PCR, and TCRdb kept only the in-frame ones, dropping some. This table holds tens of thousands of clones, about 93% found once. Sequencing used CD4+ or CD8+ T cells sorted from blood, obtained in a trial of the OX40 agonist ivuxolimab. The receptors were gathered from an adult with an advanced solid tumor such as melanoma, head and neck, liver or kidney cancer.

The rearrangement joins TRBV27 to TRBJ2-3; D not certain. Germline assignment: CDR1 MNHEY and CDR2 SMNVEV (reference sequence). V was clipped by 4 bases and J by 0 bases, with 17 bases between them. This CDR3 is built from 17 residues. Here the CDR3 reads CASSSTTRTTSTDTQYF. The CDR3 DNA reads TGTGCCAGCAGTTCCACAACACGGACCACTAGCACAGATACGCAGTATTTT.

This clone was counted a few times. The chain recombines TRBV7-9 with TRBJ1-1; 9 nucleotides line up with TRBD1. CDR1 SEHNR and CDR2 FQNEAQ come from the germline V gene (reference sequence). V shed 6 bases, J shed 1 base, and the junction held 0 bases outside the gene matches. The CDR3 loop spans 13 amino acids. In nucleotides, the CDR3 is TGTGCCAGCAGGGGACAGGGGAACACTGAAGCTTTCTTT. Protein: CASRGQGNTEAFF.

V gene TRBV14 combines with J gene TRBJ2-7; D remains ambiguous. The CDR3 length is 12 residues. Trimming took off 4 bases at V and 2 bases at J, with 6 bases between the two ends. In germline, CDR1 is SGHDN, CDR2 FVKESK. DNA of the CDR3: TGTGCCAGCAGCCGGGGAACCTACGAGCAGTACTTC. Translated, it gives CASSRGTYEQYF. The full variable domain, rest sourced from reference TRBV14 and TRBJ2-7, is EAGVTQFPSHSVIEKGQTVTLRCDPISGHDNLYWYRRVMGKEIKFLLHFVKESKQDESGMPNNRFLAERTGGTYSTLKVQPAELEDSGVYFCASSRGTYEQYFGPGTRLTVT.

The CDR3 protein is CASSSPSGRNYNEQFF. DNA of the CDR3: TGTGCCAGCAGCTCGCCTAGCGGGAGGAACTACAATGAGCAGTTCTTC. The chain employs TRBV7-9 and TRBJ2-1, with TRBD2 matching 11 bases. This CDR3 is built from 16 residues. Germline V gene lookup returns CDR1 SEHNR and CDR2 FQNEAQ (reference sequence). Losses at the gene ends were 4 bases for V and 3 bases for J; bases not matched to a gene: 5. Full variable domain (rest looked up from reference TRBV7-9 and TRBJ2-1): DTGVSQNPRHKITKRGQNVTFRCDPISEHNRLYWYRQTLGQGPEFLTYFQNEAQLEKSRLLSDRFSAERPKGSFSTLEIQRTEQGDSAMYLCASSSPSGRNYNEQFFGPGTRLTVL.

This sequence joins TRBV6-5 and TRBJ1-1; D call uncertain. The germline V gene encodes CDR1 MNHEY and CDR2 SVGAGI. The CDR3 is 13 amino acids. Trimming took off 2 bases at V and 0 bases at J, with 4 bases between the two ends. CDR3 DNA sequence: TGTGCCAGCAGTTACAGGGTGAACACTGAAGCTTTCTTT. It yields the protein CASSYRVNTEAFF.

This chain links TRBV4-1 with TRBJ1-2; possibly TRBD1 for D (5 bases). The CDR3 has 15 amino acids. Trimming took 3 bases from V and 4 from J, leaving 15 bases between them. CDR1 is MGHRA and CDR2 is YSYEKL in the germline V gene. DNA for the CDR3: TGCGCCAGCAGCCAGCAAGGGGAGGGGTTCTATGGCTACACCTTC. It encodes CASSQQGEGFYGYTF.

The chain uses TRBV4-3 and TRBJ2-1, with TRBD2 matching over 8 bases. V was clipped by 3 bases and J by 5 bases; unmatched bases: 12. This CDR3 comprises 17 residues. Germline CDR1 LGHNA, CDR2 YSLEER. CDR3 bases: TGCGCCAGCAGCCAGAATGGGGATAGCGGGATCGACAATGAGCAGTTCTTC. Translation: CASSQNGDSGIDNEQFF.

The gene calls are TRBV30 and TRBJ1-2, with D perhaps TRBD1 (5 bases). This CDR3 comprises 11 residues. The V gene lost 2 bases and the J gene lost 8 bases, with 9 bases spanning the gap. The V gene's germline CDR1 is GTSNPN and CDR2 SVGIG (reference sequence). CDR3 loop: CAWSYRGGYTF. The DNA of the CDR3 is TGTGCCTGGAGTTATCGGGGCGGCTACACCTTC.

J is TRBJ2-7 and V is TRBV6-6; no reliable D call. This CDR3 is built from 11 residues. CDR1 is MNHNY and CDR2 is SVGAGI in the germline V gene (reference sequence). The V gene lost 3 bases and the J gene lost 8 bases, with 8 bases spanning the gap. The chain's CDR3 is CASSYQQKQYF. CDR3 bases: TGTGCCAGCAGTTATCAGCAGAAGCAGTACTTC.

This chain links TRBV6-1 with TRBJ2-7; the match to TRBD1 covers 9 bases. The CDR3 is 14 residues long. CDR1 MNHNS and CDR2 SASEGT come from the germline V gene. V lost 6 bases to trimming and J lost 6 bases; unmatched junction nucleotides: 9. The CDR3, as DNA: TGTGCCAGCAGGGACCGGGACAGGGTAACCGAGCAGTACTTC. Amino acids: CASRDRDRVTEQYF.

The chain uses TRBV10-1 and TRBJ2-3; perhaps D is TRBD1 or TRBD2 (5 bases each). V shed 5 bases and J shed 5 bases, with 11 bases lying between them. CDR3 length: 13 residues. The germline V gene encodes CDR1 WNHNN and CDR2 SYGVQD (reference sequence). CDR3 nucleotides: TGCGCCAGCAGTTTCGGGACCGGAGATACGCAGTATTTT. Translated, it gives CASSFGTGDTQYF.

This chain links TRBV5-1 with TRBJ1-6; D unclear. The CDR3 has 13 residues. Trimming removed 9 bases from V and 5 bases from J, with 12 bases in between. Germline loops: CDR1 SGHRS, CDR2 YFSETQ. CDR3 DNA: TGCGCCACCCAGGACGGGAATAATTCACCCCTCCACTTT. The encoded protein is CATQDGNNSPLHF.

V is TRBV5-1 and J is TRBJ2-5; the D is unclear. The V end lost 0 bases, the J end lost 4 bases, and 16 bases lay between the germline ends. Per the germline V gene, CDR1 is SGHRS and CDR2 is YFSETQ. This CDR3 is 16 amino acids long. The CDR3 coding sequence is TGCGCCAGCAGCTTGGCCGGCCCACCCGTCCGAGAGACCCAGTACTTC. Translating gives CASSLAGPPVRETQYF.

J is TRBJ2-5 and V is TRBV28; D not resolved. Trimming cost V 5 bases and J 0 bases, with 13 bases left between them. The CDR3 has 15 residues. Germline values: CDR1 MDHEN, CDR2 SYDVKM. The CDR3 spells CASSPPGRYQETQYF. For the CDR3, the DNA is TGTGCCAGCAGTCCCCCCGGGCGGTACCAAGAGACCCAGTACTTC.

CDR3 residues: CASSLGPYQETQYF. In nucleotides, the CDR3 is TGCGCCAGCAGCTTGGGACCGTACCAAGAGACCCAGTACTTC. The V gene is TRBV5-1, the J gene TRBJ2-5; D unclear. Germline V gene data show CDR1 as SGHRS and CDR2 as YFSETQ. The ends were cut back, 0 bases at V and 0 bases at J, with 6 bases in the middle. This CDR3 contains 14 residues.

This CDR3 is CASSQPGLFPYEQYF. The CDR3 nucleotides read TGCGCCAGCAGTCAACCGGGACTCTTCCCCTACGAGCAGTACTTC. The rearrangement links TRBV23-1 to TRBJ2-7; D possibly corresponds to TRBD2 (6 bases). TRBV23-1 has ORF status, its function being uncertain. V was pared by 2 bases and J by 2 bases, with 13 bases between. The CDR3 sequence is 15 residues long.

The chain has TRBV9 and TRBJ2-7, with TRBD1 matching 9 bases. V dropped 0 bases and J dropped 3; count of bases not matched to a gene: 4. The length of the CDR3 is 15 residues. CDR1 and CDR2 (germline): SGDLS, YYNGEE. CDR3 sequence reads: CASSVGRTGDYEQYF. For the CDR3, the DNA is TGTGCCAGCAGCGTAGGGAGGACAGGGGACTACGAGCAGTACTTC.

The chain is built from TRBV19 and TRBJ2-7, with D tentatively TRBD2 (5 bases). The V gene's germline CDR1 is LNHDA and CDR2 SQIVND (reference sequence). Trimming took off 6 bases at V and 6 bases at J, with 12 bases between the two ends. The length of the CDR3 is 12 residues. The CDR3 coding sequence is TGTGCCAGTAGCCAGCAAGAGGGCGAGCAGTACTTC. Its protein is CASSQQEGEQYF. Using reference TRBV19 and TRBJ2-7 for the parts outside the CDR3, the full variable domain is DGGITQSPKYLFRKEGQNVTLSCEQNLNHDAMYWYRQDPGQGLRLIYYSQIVNDFQKGDIAEGYSVSREKKESFPLTVTSAQKNPTAFYLCASSQQEGEQYFGPGTRLTVT.

The chain carries TRBV15 and TRBJ1-3; D remains ambiguous. The length of the CDR3 is 16 residues. Germline assignment: CDR1 LNHNV and CDR2 YYDKDF (reference sequence). The V and J ends lost 1 base and 4 bases respectively, with 14 bases between them. The CDR3 is CATSRGALSGGNTIYF. The CDR3 DNA sequence: TGTGCCACCAGCAGAGGAGCCCTTAGTGGAGGAAACACCATATATTTT.

The rearrangement links TRBV18 to TRBJ1-4; D call uncertain. CDR1 and CDR2 (germline): KGHSH, LQKENI. The CDR3 has 13 amino acids. With 5 bases removed from V and 8 bases from J, the gap between germline ends came to 12 bases. CDR3 amino acids: CASSRGPGEKLFF. CDR3 in DNA: TGTGCCAGCTCAAGAGGACCCGGAGAAAAACTGTTTTTT.

The CDR3 DNA is TGCACCCACCTTGACTGTGGAGCTTTCTTT. Translated, it gives CTHLDCGAFF. The chain has TRBV29-1 and TRBJ1-1; D is unclear. Looked up from germline, CDR1 is SQVTM and CDR2 is ANQGSEA. The CDR3 is 10 amino acids.

This rearrangement joins TRBV19 to TRBJ2-1; TRBD2 matches 13 bases. Germline V lookup: CDR1 LNHDA, CDR2 SQIVND (reference sequence). This CDR3 comprises 16 residues. After removal of 7 bases from V and 3 bases from J, the junction contained 6 bases not matched to a gene. CDR3 protein: CASKGLAGSSYNEQFF. CDR3 in DNA: TGTGCCAGTAAGGGACTAGCGGGATCAAGCTACAATGAGCAGTTCTTC.

The chain has TRBV5-1 and TRBJ1-1, with 7 positions matching TRBD1. Germline V gene sequence: CDR1 SGHRS, CDR2 YFSETQ. The trim removed 4 bases at V and 2 bases at J, leaving 5 bases unmatched. The CDR3 loop spans 14 amino acids. The CDR3 sequence is CASSKDRINTEAFF. CDR3 DNA: TGCGCCAGCAGCAAGGACAGGATCAACACTGAAGCTTTCTTT.

This clone appeared a single time. The chain joins TRBV29-1 to TRBJ1-1; D is unresolved. Trimming stripped 6 bases from V and 1 base from J, with 9 bases between. This CDR3 has 12 amino acids. Germline CDR1 SQVTM, CDR2 ANQGSEA. CDR3 sequence reads: CSVGNSNTEAFF. The CDR3 coding sequence is TGCAGCGTGGGTAACTCGAACACTGAAGCTTTCTTT.

V usage is TRBV29-1 and J usage is TRBJ1-3, with D maybe TRBD1 (5 bases). V lost 7 bases and J lost 0, with 10 bases in between. CDR1 is SQVTM and CDR2 is ANQGSEA in the germline V gene. The CDR3 is 13 amino acids. CDR3 sequence: CSAGTGSGNTIYF. CDR3 nucleotide sequence: TGCAGCGCTGGGACGGGCTCTGGAAACACCATATATTTT.

The chain carries TRBV19 and TRBJ2-3; no clear D. The germline V gene encodes CDR1 LNHDA and CDR2 SQIVND (reference sequence). Trimming shortened V by 5 bases and J by 2 bases, and 11 bases separated the two germline ends. The CDR3 length is 14 residues. The CDR3 region is CASSPRQITDTQYF. As DNA, the CDR3 is TGTGCCAGTAGTCCCCGCCAGATCACAGATACGCAGTATTTT.

As concerns this clone: Sequence at one end of the junction differs from germline and may be a read error. V gene TRBV7-2 combines with J gene TRBJ2-7; a possible D gene is TRBD2 (5 bases). This CDR3 comprises 14 residues. CDR1 is SGHTA and CDR2 is FQGNSA in the germline V gene. Written as DNA, the CDR3 is TGTGCCAGCAGGTTAGCACTAGGTCCAGGCGAGCAGTACTTC. It specifies CASRLALGPGEQYF.